The sequence of this T cell receptor (beta chain) was determined in a study of blood T cell repertoires in COVID-19. Cohort placement rested on clinical history that participants reported themselves. CDR3 size: 10 residues. V dropped 6 bases and J dropped 4 bases, with 6 bases sitting between them. Germline V gives CDR1 SQVTM, CDR2 ANQGSEA. In the study's own analysis: Cell counts per sample came from amplifying reference gene primers. This table comes from immunoSEQ multiplex PCR, and its TCRdb copy is limited to in-frame clones, with some not included. Clonal size and the V and J genes are those of that table, whereas D and trimming came from the DNA. This table holds a few hundred thousand clones, roughly nine tenths found once. Comment on this clone: The sample carries other DNA sequences with the same CDR3.

The origin of this receptor is a human donor in a cohort exposed to, infected with or recovered from COVID-19 (not recorded which). The donor label of this sample is uncertain. Sequenced sample: PBMCs or T cells enriched from blood (not recorded which). V and J are TRBV29-1 and TRBJ1-1; D is unclear. The CDR3 DNA sequence: TGCAGCGTGACGGGCACTGAAGCTTTCTTT. Protein product: CSVTGTEAFF.